The 27 T cell receptor beta chains presented below share a single source sample, sequenced in a study of cytomegalovirus exposure and HLA in healthy donors. It was with 60 Vbeta and 13 Jbeta primers that the PCR ran. The data were produced by immunoSEQ multiplex PCR, yet TCRdb's version contains in-frame clones alone and is incomplete. This table has fewer than 150,000 clones, nearly 80% appearing once. Sequencing was done on a sample of PBMCs. Receptor source: a man aged 25 to 40 in good health and CMV-seronegative.

The chain links TRBV7-9 to TRBJ2-1; D might be TRBD1 (6 bases). Germline assignment: CDR1 SEHNR and CDR2 FQNEAQ (reference sequence). Trimming pared 3 bases from V and 5 bases from J, leaving 8 bases between. This CDR3 is built from 13 residues. The CDR3 loop reads CASSLDRDNEQFF. CDR3 nucleotide sequence: TGTGCCAGCAGCTTGGACAGAGACAATGAGCAGTTCTTC. The full variable domain, in which reference TRBV7-9 and TRBJ2-1 provide the parts outside the CDR3, is DTGVSQNPRHKITKRGQNVTFRCDPISEHNRLYWYRQTLGQGPEFLTYFQNEAQLEKSRLLSDRFSAERPKGSFSTLEIQRTEQGDSAMYLCASSLDRDNEQFFGPGTRLTVL.

This sequence joins TRBV6-1 and TRBJ2-5; D is undetermined. Germline V gene lookup returns CDR1 MNHNS and CDR2 SASEGT. CDR3 length equals 11 residues. V lost 6 bases and J lost 9, with 11 bases in between. CDR3 bases: TGTGCCAGCAGAAAATCATTGTCCCAGTACTTC. This translates into CASRKSLSQYF.

This clone has a count of ten or more. The chain links TRBV4-3 to TRBJ1-2, with 8 bases lining up with TRBD1. The CDR3 is 14 amino acids. Germline CDR1 and CDR2: LGHNA and YSLEER. Trimming cost V 2 bases and J 4 bases; bases outside gene matches: 3. The CDR3 nucleotides read TGCGCCAGCAGCCAACCCGGACAGGGCTATGGCTACACCTTC. Protein sequence: CASSQPGQGYGYTF.

V usage is TRBV27 and J usage is TRBJ2-1; 9 nucleotides line up with TRBD2. Germline CDR1 MNHEY, CDR2 SMNVEV (reference sequence). CDR3 length equals 18 residues. After removal of 6 bases from V and 0 bases from J, the junction contained 12 bases not matched to a gene. The CDR3 DNA reads as TGTGCCAGCAGGCCCGTCGGGACTAGCTCGAGCTCCTACAATGAGCAGTTCTTC. It codes for CASRPVGTSSSSYNEQFF.

V usage is TRBV5-6 and J usage is TRBJ1-6; D possibly corresponds to TRBD1 (5 bases). Trimming cost V 0 bases and J 10 bases, with 14 bases left between them. From germline, CDR1 is SGHDT and CDR2 YYEEEE. The CDR3 is made up of 15 amino acids. CDR3 nucleotide sequence: TGTGCCAGCAGCTTGGTGGGCAGGGTCCAATCACCCCTCCACTTT. Amino acids: CASSLVGRVQSPLHF.

The rearrangement links TRBV28 to TRBJ1-2, with D maybe TRBD1 (6 bases). The germline CDR1 and CDR2 sequences are MDHEN and SYDVKM. The V end was cut by 8 bases, the J end by 4 bases, with 17 bases between. This CDR3 comprises 14 residues. In DNA, the CDR3 is TGTGCCAGCTGCTGGACAGATCTCGGCTATGGCTACACCTTC. Translating it yields CASCWTDLGYGYTF.

The chain uses TRBV2 and TRBJ2-2, with TRBD1 identical over 7 bases. The CDR3 contains 13 residues. Germline V gene lookup returns CDR1 SNHLY and CDR2 FYNNEI. J was trimmed by 6 bases and V by 5 bases; bases with no gene match: 3. CDR3 sequence reads: CASSYRGPGELFF. The CDR3 DNA reads as TGTGCCAGCAGTTACAGGGGACCCGGGGAGCTGTTTTTT.

This clone appeared a single time. The chain is built from TRBV7-9 and TRBJ2-1; the D gene is possibly TRBD2 (5 bases). The germline V and J ends were trimmed by 5 bases and 1 base, with 15 bases remaining between them. The CDR3 spans 16 residues. The germline V gene has CDR1 SEHNR and CDR2 FQNEAQ (reference sequence). The DNA for the CDR3 is TGTGCCAGCAGCCGACCGCGCGGGTCTTCCTACAATGAGCAGTTCTTC. It translates to CASSRPRGSSYNEQFF.

The V gene is TRBV5-1, the J gene TRBJ2-1, with 8 positions matching TRBD2. The germline gives CDR1 SGHRS, CDR2 YFSETQ. The ends lost 5 bases at V and 6 bases at J; junction bases unmatched: 10. The CDR3 is made up of 15 amino acids. Written as DNA, the CDR3 is TGCGCCAGCAGTACAGCGGGAGTAACGGCCAATGAGCAGTTCTTC. Protein: CASSTAGVTANEQFF.

The V call is TRBV19, the J call TRBJ1-4; 10 nucleotides match TRBD1. CDR3 length equals 15 residues. The V and J ends lost 8 bases and 0 bases, in that order; junction bases with no gene match: 3. Germline-derived CDR1 and CDR2 are LNHDA and SQIVND (reference sequence). CDR3 DNA sequence: TGTGCCAGTCGGGACAGGGGCTCAACTAATGAAAAACTGTTTTTT. This sequence encodes CASRDRGSTNEKLFF.

This clone was counted once. The chain joins TRBV7-2 to TRBJ2-7; D unresolved. In germline, CDR1 is SGHTA, CDR2 FQGNSA. The CDR3 spans 15 residues. V lost 0 bases and J lost 3, with 12 bases in between. Written as DNA, the CDR3 is TGTGCCAGCAGCTTAGCCGGTGACTCCTTCTACGAGCAGTACTTC. It is translated as CASSLAGDSFYEQYF.

This clone was counted a single time. The chain couples TRBV6-5 to TRBJ2-7; 9 bases agree with TRBD1. Germline V gene sequence: CDR1 MNHEY, CDR2 SVGAGI. Germline trimming cut 4 bases from V and 4 bases from J; bases unmatched to any gene: 8. CDR3 size: 15 residues. The CDR3 spells CASSSEGTGTYEQYF. CDR3 nucleotide sequence: TGTGCCAGCAGTTCAGAAGGGACAGGGACTTACGAGCAGTACTTC.

The J gene is TRBJ2-2, the V gene TRBV6-5, with a possible D match to TRBD2 (5 bases). V lost 2 bases and J 4 bases, leaving 14 bases between the germline ends. The CDR3 consists of 16 residues. Germline lookup yields CDR1 MNHEY and CDR2 SVGAGI. CDR3 DNA sequence: TGTGCCAGCAGTTACCAACCTACTAGTACCACCGGGGAGCTGTTTTTT. Its translation is CASSYQPTSTTGELFF.

V gene TRBV5-1 combines with J gene TRBJ1-1, with D possibly matching TRBD1 (5 bases). The CDR3 contains 15 residues. Germline V gives CDR1 SGHRS, CDR2 YFSETQ. Trimming left V 4 bases short and J 6 bases short, with 19 bases between. CDR3 DNA: TGCGCCAGCAGCGCCGGGGTTTACGGGGGGGCTGAAGCTTTCTTT. The encoded protein is CASSAGVYGGAEAFF. The full variable domain, in which reference TRBV5-1 and TRBJ1-1 provide the parts outside the CDR3, is KAGVTQTPRYLIKTRGQQVTLSCSPISGHRSVSWYQQTPGQGLQFLFEYFSETQRNKGNFPGRFSGRQFSNSRSEMNVSTLELGDSALYLCASSAGVYGGAEAFFGQGTRLTVV.

This chain uses TRBV10-3 with TRBJ2-1; 7 bases are a match to TRBD1. Trimming took 2 bases from V and 7 from J; bases not matched to a gene: 23. Germline V gives CDR1 ENHRY, CDR2 SYGVKD. This CDR3 contains 20 residues. The chain's CDR3 is CAISEHTLLGGGWSFNEQFF. DNA for the CDR3: TGTGCCATCAGTGAGCATACTCTACTAGGGGGCGGGTGGTCTTTTAATGAGCAGTTCTTC.

The rearrangement uses TRBV6-4 and TRBJ2-1; TRBD2 aligns across 7 bases. CDR3 length: 16 amino acids. The germline CDR1 and CDR2 sequences are MRHNA and SNTAGT. The trim removed 5 bases at V and 2 bases at J, leaving 9 bases unmatched. The CDR3 DNA reads as TGTGCCAGCAGTTTAACGTTCGCGGGAGCCTACAATGAGCAGTTCTTC. This encodes CASSLTFAGAYNEQFF.

V gene TRBV4-1 combines with J gene TRBJ1-6, with D perhaps TRBD1 (5 bases). The V end lost 3 bases, the J end lost 7 bases, and 10 bases lay between the germline ends. CDR1 is MGHRA, CDR2 YSYEKL, per germline. The CDR3 runs 14 residues. The CDR3 region has the DNA TGCGCCAGCAGCCATCTGGGGGGGAATTCACCCCTCCACTTT. Its translation: CASSHLGGNSPLHF.

V is TRBV15 and J is TRBJ1-5, with D unresolved. The CDR3 spans 14 residues. V dropped 6 bases and J dropped 0 bases, with 9 bases sitting between them. CDR1 and CDR2 (germline): LNHNV, YYDKDF (reference sequence). CDR3 protein: CATSKGASNQPQHF. CDR3 nucleotides: TGTGCCACCAGTAAAGGAGCTAGCAATCAGCCCCAGCATTTT.

This sequence joins TRBV28 and TRBJ2-7; 8 nucleotides align to TRBD1. V dropped 5 bases and J dropped 10; count of bases not matched to a gene: 16. This CDR3 has 15 residues. CDR1 MDHEN and CDR2 SYDVKM come from the germline V gene. DNA for the CDR3: TGTGCCAGCAGTACGAGAGGGAGCAGGGGGCTGTTCCAGTACTTC. Translating it yields CASSTRGSRGLFQYF.

This chain joins TRBV28 and TRBJ1-2; TRBD1 aligns across 8 bases. CDR1 and CDR2 from the germline V gene are MDHEN and SYDVKM. CDR3 size: 15 residues. The ends lost 5 bases at V and 6 bases at J; junction bases unmatched: 11. CDR3 protein: CASSLPGQGMNGYTF. As DNA, the CDR3 is TGTGCCAGCAGTCTCCCCGGACAGGGTATGAATGGCTACACCTTC.

The CDR3 DNA is TGCGCCAGCAGTAGGGGCCCTCCCACCTACGAGCAGTACTTC. It specifies CASSRGPPTYEQYF. The chain combines TRBV10-1 with TRBJ2-7, with D perhaps TRBD1 (5 bases). CDR1 and CDR2 from the germline V gene are WNHNN and SYGVQD (reference sequence). Trimming pared 5 bases from V and 2 bases from J, leaving 13 bases between. This CDR3 contains 14 residues.

The J gene is TRBJ2-5, the V gene TRBV11-3; the D gene is possibly TRBD2 (5 bases). Deletions cut 5 bases from V and 2 bases from J, with 9 bases between. This CDR3 contains 13 residues. CDR1 SGHNT and CDR2 YENEEA come from the germline V gene. The DNA for the CDR3 is TGTGCCAGCAGCCCCACGGGGCAAGAGACCCAGTACTTC. This sequence encodes CASSPTGQETQYF.

This chain joins TRBV27 and TRBJ2-7, with 10 nucleotides matching TRBD2. The CDR3 length is 15 residues. V gave up 3 bases and J gave up 5 bases; unmatched junction bases: 7. The V gene's germline CDR1 is MNHEY and CDR2 SMNVEV (reference sequence). As DNA, the CDR3 is TGTGCCAGCAGTTTGTCGGCTAGCGGGAGAAACGAGCAGTACTTC. This codes for CASSLSASGRNEQYF.

CDR3 in DNA: TGTGCCAGCTCGCTCGGACAGTCCTACGAGCAGTACTTC. Translated: CASSLGQSYEQYF. This chain joins TRBV18 and TRBJ2-7; tentatively, D is TRBD1 (6 bases). Looked up from germline, CDR1 is KGHSH and CDR2 is LQKENI. The ends were cut back, 6 bases at V and 1 base at J, with 10 bases in the middle. The CDR3 consists of 13 residues.

This chain uses TRBV4-1 with TRBJ2-3; perhaps TRBD2 as D (6 bases). The germline V and J ends were trimmed by 2 bases and 0 bases, with 18 bases remaining between them. The length of the CDR3 is 18 residues. From germline, CDR1 is MGHRA and CDR2 YSYEKL. In DNA form, the CDR3 reads TGCGCCAGCAGCCAATCCTACTTTGTAGCGGCTAGCACAGATACGCAGTATTTT. Residues: CASSQSYFVAASTDTQYF.

The chain is built from TRBV28 and TRBJ1-5; 7 bases are shared with TRBD1. The CDR3 consists of 13 residues. Germline lookup yields CDR1 MDHEN and CDR2 SYDVKM. Trimming removed 7 bases from V and 5 bases from J; junction bases left unmatched: 5. The CDR3 reads CASNDRAHQPQHF. The CDR3 DNA is TGTGCCAGCAATGACAGGGCCCATCAGCCCCAGCATTTT.

The chain carries TRBV6-5 and TRBJ2-7, with D perhaps matching TRBD2 (5 bases). Germline loops: CDR1 MNHEY, CDR2 SVGAGI. V was cut by 2 bases and J by 7 bases, with 6 bases left in between. The CDR3 is made up of 11 amino acids. The CDR3 coding sequence is TGTGCCAGCAGTTACACGGGGGAGCAGTACTTC. It encodes CASSYTGEQYF.